These T cell receptor beta chains were read from a single sample in a study of a mutant IDH1 vaccine in newly diagnosed glioma. Their antigen targets remain unknown. The table came from immunoSEQ multiplex PCR; TCRdb's copy has only in-frame clones and leaves some out. The sample consists of about 60,000 clones, approximately 87% of them appearing once. The source was PBMCs, collected from a glioma patient whose treatment included an IDH1 peptide vaccine. Source of these receptors: a middle-aged man with glioma. The CDR3 runs from the conserved cysteine through the conserved F or W. The order of the fields is V gene, D gene, J gene, clone size, CDR3 DNA, CDR3 protein. The D gene is left open where the match is weak. Clone size is stated in some rows and not others, as once, few, many or a class when expanded.

V gene: TRBV28
D gene: .
J gene: TRBJ1-2
clone size: .
CDR3 DNA: TGTGCCAGCAGGACCACTTTAGTCAGGGCGGATGGCTACACCTTC
CDR3 protein: CASRTTLVRADGYTF

V gene: TRBV10-3
D gene: .
J gene: TRBJ1-2
clone size: .
CDR3 DNA: TGTGCCATCAGACCAAGAGACTATGGCTACACCTTC
CDR3 protein: CAIRPRDYGYTF

V gene: TRBV27
D gene: .
J gene: TRBJ1-5
clone size: .
CDR3 DNA: TGTGCCAGCAGTTTATTCCCGGGTGTTAGCAATCAGCCCCAGCATTTT
CDR3 protein: CASSLFPGVSNQPQHF

V gene: TRBV5-1
D gene: TRBD1
J gene: TRBJ2-5
clone size: .
CDR3 DNA: TGCGCCAGCAGCTGGACAGGGGCGGGAGAGATGGGAGAGACCCAGTACTTC
CDR3 protein: CASSWTGAGEMGETQYF

V gene: TRBV5-6
D gene: TRBD1
J gene: TRBJ2-7
clone size: .
CDR3 DNA: TGTGCCAGCAGCTTCAGGACAGGGACCTACGAGCAGTACTTC
CDR3 protein: CASSFRTGTYEQYF

V gene: TRBV6-5
D gene: TRBD1
J gene: TRBJ2-7
clone size: .
CDR3 DNA: TGTGCCAGCAGTTACGGAAAGGACAGGACCTACGAGCAGTACTTC
CDR3 protein: CASSYGKDRTYEQYF

V gene: TRBV6-6
D gene: TRBD1
J gene: TRBJ1-3
clone size: .
CDR3 DNA: TGTGCCAGCAGTTACTCTGGGACAGATATTGGAAACACCATATATTTT
CDR3 protein: CASSYSGTDIGNTIYF

V gene: TRBV19
D gene: .
J gene: TRBJ1-2
clone size: .
CDR3 DNA: TGTGCCAGTAGTGCCAGGGTTTACTATGGCTACACCTTC
CDR3 protein: CASSARVYYGYTF

V gene: TRBV19
D gene: .
J gene: TRBJ2-7
clone size: .
CDR3 DNA: TGTGCCAGTAGTCCCCTCGGGGGAAGGCTCCCCTACGAGCAGTACTTC
CDR3 protein: CASSPLGGRLPYEQYF

V gene: TRBV7-9
D gene: .
J gene: TRBJ2-7
clone size: .
CDR3 DNA: TGTGCCAGCAGCCGAGCACAGTACTACGAGCAGTACTTC
CDR3 protein: CASSRAQYYEQYF

V gene: TRBV12-2
D gene: .
J gene: TRBJ2-4
clone size: .
CDR3 DNA: TGTGCAAGTCGCTTAGCCTGGGGGGCCCGAGCCAAAAACATTCAGTACTTC
CDR3 protein: CASRLAWGARAKNIQYF

V gene: TRBV5-1
D gene: TRBD2
J gene: TRBJ2-2
clone size: .
CDR3 DNA: TGCGCCAGCAGCTTCCCGAGAGGCGGGGGGAACACCGGGGAGCTGTTTTTT
CDR3 protein: CASSFPRGGGNTGELFF

V gene: TRBV29-1
D gene: TRBD1
J gene: TRBJ1-4
clone size: few
CDR3 DNA: TGCAGCGTCGTAGAGGACAGGGGACGTGAAAAACTGTTTTTT
CDR3 protein: CSVVEDRGREKLFF

V gene: TRBV6-1
D gene: TRBD2
J gene: TRBJ2-1
clone size: once
CDR3 DNA: TGTGCCAGCAGTGAAGCGCTTCTAGCGGGGGACTCCTACAATGAGCAGTTCTTC
CDR3 protein: CASSEALLAGDSYNEQFF

V gene: TRBV11-1
D gene: TRBD1
J gene: TRBJ2-5
clone size: .
CDR3 DNA: TGTGCCAGCAGCCACCTACAGGGGGCAGGAGGAGAGACCCAGTACTTC
CDR3 protein: CASSHLQGAGGETQYF

V gene: TRBV7-2
D gene: .
J gene: TRBJ2-7
clone size: .
CDR3 DNA: TGTGCCAGCAGCTTAGTTGTTCAGGGAGCCTACGAGCAGTACTTC
CDR3 protein: CASSLVVQGAYEQYF

V gene: TRBV5-1
D gene: TRBD1
J gene: TRBJ1-3
clone size: few
CDR3 DNA: TGCGCCAGCAGCCCATGGACAGGGTCAGGAAACACCATATATTTT
CDR3 protein: CASSPWTGSGNTIYF

V gene: TRBV19
D gene: TRBD2
J gene: TRBJ2-7
clone size: .
CDR3 DNA: TGTGCCACGTCACCGGGACTAGTTTACGAGCAGTACTTC
CDR3 protein: CATSPGLVYEQYF

V gene: TRBV6-5
D gene: .
J gene: TRBJ1-2
clone size: .
CDR3 DNA: TGTGCCAGCAGGATTCGGGGGCCGGGGGCTGGCTACACCTTC
CDR3 protein: CASRIRGPGAGYTF

V gene: TRBV5-1
D gene: .
J gene: TRBJ2-3
clone size: .
CDR3 DNA: TGCGCCAGCAAAGTCATGGATATGGGAGATACGCAGTATTTT
CDR3 protein: CASKVMDMGDTQYF

V gene: TRBV7-2
D gene: TRBD1
J gene: TRBJ1-1
clone size: .
CDR3 DNA: TGTGCCAGCAGCCCCCGACAGGGGAGGGTTGCGAACACTGAAGCTTTCTTT
CDR3 protein: CASSPRQGRVANTEAFF

V gene: TRBV18
D gene: .
J gene: TRBJ1-1
clone size: .
CDR3 DNA: TGTGCCAGCTCACCACGGCAGAAGGGCACTGAAGCTTTCTTT
CDR3 protein: CASSPRQKGTEAFF

V gene: TRBV6-1
D gene: TRBD2
J gene: TRBJ2-2
clone size: few
CDR3 DNA: TGTGCCAGCGGGTGGGGGGGAAGCATCACCGGGGAGCTGTTTTTT
CDR3 protein: CASGWGGSITGELFF

V gene: TRBV7-2
D gene: .
J gene: TRBJ2-5
clone size: .
CDR3 DNA: TGTGCCAGCAGCTTAGTCTTGTTAGAGACCCAGTACTTC
CDR3 protein: CASSLVLLETQYF

V gene: TRBV7-9
D gene: .
J gene: TRBJ2-1
clone size: .
CDR3 DNA: TGTGCCAGCAGCTCCGGGAACGTAAATGAGCAGTTCTTC
CDR3 protein: CASSSGNVNEQFF

V gene: TRBV4-3
D gene: .
J gene: TRBJ2-3
clone size: .
CDR3 DNA: TGCGCCAGCAGCCCCTGGGACCAACCCACAGATACGCAGTATTTT
CDR3 protein: CASSPWDQPTDTQYF

V gene: TRBV7-6
D gene: TRBD1
J gene: TRBJ2-7
clone size: .
CDR3 DNA: TGTGCCAGCAGTTCCTACAGGGGGCGCGGTGCGTACGAGCAGTACTTC
CDR3 protein: CASSSYRGRGAYEQYF

V gene: TRBV5-5
D gene: .
J gene: TRBJ2-2
clone size: .
CDR3 DNA: TGTGCCAGCAGCCACTACCCCGGGACATCGAACACCGGGGAGCTGTTTTTT
CDR3 protein: CASSHYPGTSNTGELFF

V gene: TRBV15
D gene: TRBD2
J gene: TRBJ2-5
clone size: .
CDR3 DNA: TGTGCCACCAGCCAGGGAGCGGGGTTACGCCGAGGGGAGACCCAGTACTTC
CDR3 protein: CATSQGAGLRRGETQYF

V gene: TRBV7-3
D gene: .
J gene: TRBJ2-7
clone size: few
CDR3 DNA: TGTGCCAGCAGCTTAACCCCCGGAAGGAACTCCTACGAGCAGTACTTC
CDR3 protein: CASSLTPGRNSYEQYF

V gene: TRBV5-4
D gene: .
J gene: TRBJ1-2
clone size: few
CDR3 DNA: TGTGCCAGCACAATCCTCGGGACCTATGGCTACACCTTC
CDR3 protein: CASTILGTYGYTF

V gene: TRBV5-1
D gene: TRBD1
J gene: TRBJ2-7
clone size: .
CDR3 DNA: TGCGCCAGCAAGCGGGACAGGGGAACATCCTACGAGCAGTACTTC
CDR3 protein: CASKRDRGTSYEQYF

V gene: TRBV5-4
D gene: TRBD1
J gene: TRBJ2-5
clone size: once
CDR3 DNA: TGTGCCAGCAGCTACCGACAGGGGGCAAGGGAGACCCAGTACTTC
CDR3 protein: CASSYRQGARETQYF

V gene: TRBV5-1
D gene: TRBD2
J gene: TRBJ2-3
clone size: .
CDR3 DNA: TGCGCCAGCAGCTTCGCCCTAGCGGGAGGGGGCACAGATACGCAGTATTTT
CDR3 protein: CASSFALAGGGTDTQYF

V gene: TRBV7-2
D gene: .
J gene: TRBJ2-7
clone size: .
CDR3 DNA: TGTGCCACCTCCGTGAATTACGAGCAGTACTTC
CDR3 protein: CATSVNYEQYF

V gene: TRBV2
D gene: .
J gene: TRBJ2-7
clone size: .
CDR3 DNA: TGTGCCAGCAGAGGGGACGGAACCTACGAGCAGTACTTC
CDR3 protein: CASRGDGTYEQYF

V gene: TRBV14
D gene: .
J gene: TRBJ2-2
clone size: .
CDR3 DNA: TGTGCCAGCAGCCAATACCTCACCGGGGAGCTGTTTTTT
CDR3 protein: CASSQYLTGELFF